This T cell receptor (beta chain) was recovered during a study of blood T cell repertoires in COVID-19. How the authors handled the data: Reference gene primer amplification in the assay estimated nucleated cell counts. Clones were read by immunoSEQ multiplex PCR, and TCRdb kept only the in-frame ones, dropping some. V, J and clone size are taken as reported in that table, and D and trimming were inferred from the DNA itself. The table shows over 140,000 clones, with roughly 81% occurring only once. V lost 7 bases, J lost 0 bases, and 4 bases stayed unmatched. Looked up from germline, CDR1 is SGHRS and CDR2 is YFSETQ. This CDR3 comprises 15 residues.

The chain employs TRBV5-1 and TRBJ1-5, with TRBD1 matching 10 bases. The sample taken for sequencing was peripheral blood. The sequence derives from a woman in her fifties or sixties with active or convalescent COVID-19. The CDR3: CASSRTGGSNQPQHF. Written as DNA, the CDR3 is TGCGCCAGCTCCAGGACAGGGGGTAGCAATCAGCCCCAGCATTTT.